This T cell receptor (beta chain) came from a study of cytomegalovirus exposure and HLA in healthy donors. CDR1 is LNHDA and CDR2 is SQIVND in the germline V gene (reference sequence). Trimming pared 4 bases from V and 1 base from J, leaving 20 bases between. CDR3 length: 18 amino acids. Use of 60 Vbeta and 13 Jbeta primers characterized the PCR. Clones were read by immunoSEQ multiplex PCR, and TCRdb kept only the in-frame ones, dropping some. The sample yields 150,000 to 200,000 clones, roughly 77% seen once. This clonotype was obtained from a man between 18 and 35 years old in good health and CMV-seropositive. The chain is built from TRBV19 and TRBJ1-5, with a weak D call TRBD1 (5 bases). Sequenced input: PBMCs. In DNA form, the CDR3 reads TGTGCCAGTAGTAAAATTGCGTCCGGTGGGGGGAGCAATCAGCCCCAGCATTTT. It specifies CASSKIASGGGSNQPQHF.